These 4 T cell receptor beta chains originate from one sample sequenced in a study of Ad26.COV2.S vaccination and SARS-CoV-2 variants. Assay used: immunoSEQ multiplex PCR; TCRdb lists only in-frame clones, some missing. The table lists about 440,000 clones, around 91% of them singletons. The treatment: around 19 received Ad26.COV2.S at low or high dose, single or two shots; about five received placebo; per-sample allocation not given. Repertoires come from day 63 after the first vaccine or placebo injection. The material sequenced was peripheral blood, taken in a trial of Ad26.COV2.S vaccine versus placebo. The origin of the receptors is a person aged 18-65 years who received the Ad26.COV2.S COVID-19 vaccine or a placebo.

The gene calls are TRBV6-2 or TRBV6-3 and TRBJ2-7; no reliable D call. V lost 2 bases and J 3 bases, leaving 5 bases between the germline ends. The CDR3 is 12 residues long. CDR1 and CDR2 from the germline V gene are MNHEY and SVGEGT. CDR3 in amino acids: CASSYKDYEQYF. DNA for the CDR3: TGTGCCAGCAGTTACAAGGACTACGAGCAGTACTTC.

The chain couples TRBV7-2 to TRBJ2-7, with D perhaps TRBD2 (6 bases). Germline-derived CDR1 and CDR2 are SGHTA and FQGNSA. Trimming left V 2 bases short and J 2 bases short, with 19 bases between. The CDR3 contains 17 residues. The CDR3 loop reads CASSLMGVGTAAYEQYF. CDR3 in DNA: TGTGCCAGCAGCTTAATGGGCGTTGGGACTGCTGCCTACGAGCAGTACTTC.

The chain uses TRBV13 and TRBJ2-1; 9 positions match TRBD2. Germline CDR1 PRHDT, CDR2 FYEKMQ (reference sequence). V lost 3 bases to trimming and J lost 10 bases; unmatched junction nucleotides: 13. This CDR3 has 16 residues. DNA of the CDR3: TGTGCCAGCAGCTTGGCGGGAGGGCCATTCGCATTAGAGCAGTTCTTC. Protein: CASSLAGGPFALEQFF.

The V and J genes are TRBV27 and TRBJ2-7; 10 nucleotides match TRBD2. V lost 0 bases and J lost 4; bases outside the gene matches: 9. CDR3 length equals 17 residues. CDR1 and CDR2 (germline): MNHEY, SMNVEV (reference sequence). CDR3 nucleotides: TGTGCCAGCAGTTTATCGGGGGAGCGGGAGGGCCATTACGAGCAGTACTTC. It is translated as CASSLSGEREGHYEQYF.